The sequence of this TCR beta chain was determined in a study of blood T cell repertoires in COVID-19. Study at large: Samples came from the United States, Italy and Spain, spanning acute and convalescent COVID-19. The cDNA or gDNA used as material had been derived from T cells, B-cell-depleted T cells, or PBMCs.

The V gene's germline CDR1 is SGHTA and CDR2 FQGNSA. There are 17 residues in the CDR3. V was pared by 5 bases and J by 5 bases, with 12 bases of the junction left unmatched. Per the authors' pipeline: Quantification of nucleated cells was approximated via reference gene primer amplification. Profiled with immunoSEQ multiplex PCR; TCRdb holds only in-frame clones, not every one. That table supplies the V and J calls and clone size; D and trimming were determined from the DNA. There are around 14,000 clones in the sample; about 83% occur only once, and roughly a third lies in the top ten. The V call is TRBV7-2, the J call TRBJ2-3; TRBD1 agrees at 11 bases. Sequencing input: peripheral blood. This receptor was obtained from a human donor in a cohort sampled during active COVID-19. The CDR3: CASSMGTGGPPGDTQYF. In DNA form, the CDR3 reads TGTGCCAGCAGCATGGGGACAGGGGGTCCGCCGGGAGATACGCAGTATTTT.